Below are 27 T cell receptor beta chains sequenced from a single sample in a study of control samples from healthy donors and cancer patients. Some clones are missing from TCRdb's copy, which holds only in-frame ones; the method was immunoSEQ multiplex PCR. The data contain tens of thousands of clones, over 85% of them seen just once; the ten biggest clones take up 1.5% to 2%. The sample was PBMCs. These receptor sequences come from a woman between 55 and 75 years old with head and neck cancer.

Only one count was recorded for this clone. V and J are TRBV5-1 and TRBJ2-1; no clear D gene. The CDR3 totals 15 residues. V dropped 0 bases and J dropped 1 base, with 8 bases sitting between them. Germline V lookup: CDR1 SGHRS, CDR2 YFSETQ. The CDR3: CASSLAQVSYNEQFF. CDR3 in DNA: TGCGCCAGCAGCTTGGCCCAGGTTTCCTACAATGAGCAGTTCTTC.

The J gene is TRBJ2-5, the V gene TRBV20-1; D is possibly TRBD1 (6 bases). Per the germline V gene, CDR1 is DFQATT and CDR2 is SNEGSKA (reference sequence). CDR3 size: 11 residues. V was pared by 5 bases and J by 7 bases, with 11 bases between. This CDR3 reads CSALQGWTQYF. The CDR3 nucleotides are TGCAGTGCTTTACAGGGTTGGACCCAGTACTTC.

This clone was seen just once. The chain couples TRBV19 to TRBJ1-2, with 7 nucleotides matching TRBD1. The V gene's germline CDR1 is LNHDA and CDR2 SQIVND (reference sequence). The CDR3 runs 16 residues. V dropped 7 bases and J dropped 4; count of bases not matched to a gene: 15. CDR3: CASTKTTGNPVYGYTF. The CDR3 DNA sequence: TGTGCCAGTACTAAGACGACAGGGAATCCTGTCTATGGCTACACCTTC.

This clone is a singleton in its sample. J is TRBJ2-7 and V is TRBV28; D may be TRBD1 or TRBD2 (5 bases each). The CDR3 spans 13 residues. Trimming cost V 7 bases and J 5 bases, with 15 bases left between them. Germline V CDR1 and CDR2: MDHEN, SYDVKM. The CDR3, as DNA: TGTGCCAGCATGGCAGGGAGCCCCCACGAGCAGTACTTC. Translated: CASMAGSPHEQYF. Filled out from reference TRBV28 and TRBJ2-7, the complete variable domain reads DVKVTQSSRYLVKRTGEKVFLECVQDMDHENMFWYRQDPGLGLRLIYFSYDVKMKEKGDIPEGYSVSREKKERFSLILESASTNQTSMYLCASMAGSPHEQYFGPGTRLTVT.

The CDR3 protein is CASSLRQGVNGYTF. As DNA, the CDR3 is TGTGCCAGTAGTCTCCGACAGGGGGTAAATGGCTACACCTTC. The chain links TRBV19 to TRBJ1-2, with TRBD1 identical over 9 bases. V gave up 5 bases and J gave up 6 bases; unmatched junction bases: 7. CDR1 and CDR2 from the germline V gene are LNHDA and SQIVND (reference sequence). This CDR3 has 14 amino acids.

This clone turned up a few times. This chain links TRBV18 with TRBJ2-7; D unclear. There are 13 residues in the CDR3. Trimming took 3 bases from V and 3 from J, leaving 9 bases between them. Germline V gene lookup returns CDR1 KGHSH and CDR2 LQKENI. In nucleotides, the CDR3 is TGTGCCAGCTCACCGACTCAGAGCTACGAGCAGTACTTC. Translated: CASSPTQSYEQYF.

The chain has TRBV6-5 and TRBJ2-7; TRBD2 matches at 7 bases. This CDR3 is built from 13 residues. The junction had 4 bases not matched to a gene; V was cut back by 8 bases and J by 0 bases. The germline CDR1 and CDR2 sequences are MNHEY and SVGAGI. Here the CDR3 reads CASFASGSYEQYF. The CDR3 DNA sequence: TGTGCCAGCTTCGCTAGCGGCTCCTACGAGCAGTACTTC.

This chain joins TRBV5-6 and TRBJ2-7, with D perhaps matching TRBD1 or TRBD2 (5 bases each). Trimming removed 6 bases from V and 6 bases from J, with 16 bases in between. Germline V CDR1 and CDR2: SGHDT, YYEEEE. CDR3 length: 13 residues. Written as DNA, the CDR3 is TGTGCCAGCAACCCCGTGGGGGTCGGCGAGCAGTACTTC. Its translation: CASNPVGVGEQYF.

CDR3 coding DNA: TGTGCCAGCAACCTGGGGCGGGAGCAGTACTTC. Encoded protein: CASNLGREQYF. The rearrangement joins TRBV5-6 to TRBJ2-7; a possible D gene is TRBD1 (5 bases). The CDR3 loop spans 11 amino acids. The germline V gene has CDR1 SGHDT and CDR2 YYEEEE. V was pared by 6 bases and J by 7 bases, with 11 bases between. The whole variable domain, remainder taken from reference TRBV5-6 and TRBJ2-7, is DAGVTQSPTHLIKTRGQQVTLRCSPKSGHDTVSWYQQALGQGPQFIFQYYEEEERQRGNFPDRFSGHQFPNYSSELNVNALLLGDSALYLCASNLGREQYFGPGTRLTVT.

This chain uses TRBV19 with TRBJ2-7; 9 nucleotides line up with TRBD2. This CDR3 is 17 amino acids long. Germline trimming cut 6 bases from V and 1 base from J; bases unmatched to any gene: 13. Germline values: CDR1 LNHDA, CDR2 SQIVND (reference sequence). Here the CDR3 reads CASSLSAAGGPSYEQYF. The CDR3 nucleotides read TGTGCCAGTAGCCTCTCTGCGGCGGGAGGGCCATCCTACGAGCAGTACTTC. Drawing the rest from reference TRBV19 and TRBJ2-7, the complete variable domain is DGGITQSPKYLFRKEGQNVTLSCEQNLNHDAMYWYRQDPGQGLRLIYYSQIVNDFQKGDIAEGYSVSREKKESFPLTVTSAQKNPTAFYLCASSLSAAGGPSYEQYFGPGTRLTVT.

Here the CDR3 DNA reads TGTGCCAGCACTGAGGGAGCCGGGGCCAACGTCCTGACTTTC. Its translation is CASTEGAGANVLTF. The chain recombines TRBV7-9 with TRBJ2-6; a possible D gene is TRBD2 (5 bases). The V gene's germline CDR1 is SEHNR and CDR2 FQNEAQ (reference sequence). The CDR3 has 14 residues. V lost 7 bases and J lost 4, with 11 bases in between.

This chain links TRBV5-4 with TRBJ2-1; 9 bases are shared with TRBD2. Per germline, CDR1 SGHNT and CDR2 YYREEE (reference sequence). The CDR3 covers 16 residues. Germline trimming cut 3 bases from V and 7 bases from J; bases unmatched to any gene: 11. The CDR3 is CASSSGTGTSSNEQFF. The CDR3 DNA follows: TGTGCCAGCAGCTCGGGCACCGGGACTAGCTCAAATGAGCAGTTCTTC.

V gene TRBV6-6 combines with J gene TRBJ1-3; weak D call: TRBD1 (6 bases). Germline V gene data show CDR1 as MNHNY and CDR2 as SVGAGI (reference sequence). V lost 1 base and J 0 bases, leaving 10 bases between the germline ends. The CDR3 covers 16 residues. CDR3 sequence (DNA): TGTGCCAGCAGTTACTGGACAGACACCTCTGGAAACACCATATATTTT. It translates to CASSYWTDTSGNTIYF.

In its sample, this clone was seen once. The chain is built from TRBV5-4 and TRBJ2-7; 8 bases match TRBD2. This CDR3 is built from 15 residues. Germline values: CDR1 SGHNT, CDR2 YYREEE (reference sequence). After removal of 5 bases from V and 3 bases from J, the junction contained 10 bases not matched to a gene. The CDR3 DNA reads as TGTGCCAGCAGACAAGCACCGGGACTAGGCTACGAGCAGTACTTC. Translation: CASRQAPGLGYEQYF. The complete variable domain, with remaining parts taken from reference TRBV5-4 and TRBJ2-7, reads ETGVTQSPTHLIKTRGQQVTLRCSSQSGHNTVSWYQQALGQGPQFIFQYYREEENGRGNFPPRFSGLQFPNYSSELNVNALELDDSALYLCASRQAPGLGYEQYFGPGTRLTVT.

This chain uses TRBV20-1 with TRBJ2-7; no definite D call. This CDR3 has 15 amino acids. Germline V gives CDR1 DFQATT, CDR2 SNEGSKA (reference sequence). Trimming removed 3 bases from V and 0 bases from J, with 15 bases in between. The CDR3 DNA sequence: TGCAGTGCTAGTAGAGATTCGGGCTTCTCCTACGAGCAGTACTTC. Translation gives CSASRDSGFSYEQYF.

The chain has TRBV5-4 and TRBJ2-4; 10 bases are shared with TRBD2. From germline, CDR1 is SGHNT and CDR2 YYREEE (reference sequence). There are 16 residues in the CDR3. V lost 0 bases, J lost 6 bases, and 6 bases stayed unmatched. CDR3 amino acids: CASSLEAGGPGNIQYF. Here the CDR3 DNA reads TGTGCCAGCAGCTTGGAAGCGGGAGGGCCGGGAAACATTCAGTACTTC.

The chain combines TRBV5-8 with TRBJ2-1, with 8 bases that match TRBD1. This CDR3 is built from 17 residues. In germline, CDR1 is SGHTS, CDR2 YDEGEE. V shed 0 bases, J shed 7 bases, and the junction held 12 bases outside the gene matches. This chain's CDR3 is CASSLATWQGARNEQFF. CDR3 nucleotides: TGTGCCAGCAGCTTGGCCACTTGGCAGGGGGCGAGAAATGAGCAGTTCTTC.

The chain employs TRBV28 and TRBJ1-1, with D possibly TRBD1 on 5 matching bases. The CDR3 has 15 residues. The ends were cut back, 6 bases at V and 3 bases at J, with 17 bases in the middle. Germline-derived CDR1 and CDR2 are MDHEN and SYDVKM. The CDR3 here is CASRGGATRYTEAFF. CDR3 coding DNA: TGTGCCAGCAGGGGAGGGGCTACCAGGTACACTGAAGCTTTCTTT. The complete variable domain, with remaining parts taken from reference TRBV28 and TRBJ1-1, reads DVKVTQSSRYLVKRTGEKVFLECVQDMDHENMFWYRQDPGLGLRLIYFSYDVKMKEKGDIPEGYSVSREKKERFSLILESASTNQTSMYLCASRGGATRYTEAFFGQGTRLTVV.

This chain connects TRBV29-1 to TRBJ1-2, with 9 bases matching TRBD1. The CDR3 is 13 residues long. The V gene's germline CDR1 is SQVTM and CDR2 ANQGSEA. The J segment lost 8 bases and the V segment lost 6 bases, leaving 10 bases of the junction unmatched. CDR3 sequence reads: CSVNKQGAGGYTF. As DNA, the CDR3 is TGCAGCGTAAACAAACAGGGGGCTGGAGGCTACACCTTC.

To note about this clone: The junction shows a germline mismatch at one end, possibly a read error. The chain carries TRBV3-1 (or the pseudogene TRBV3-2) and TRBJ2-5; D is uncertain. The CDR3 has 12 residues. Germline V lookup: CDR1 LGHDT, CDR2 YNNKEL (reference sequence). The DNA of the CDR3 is TGTGCCAGCACCCAAGGCATGGAGACCCAGTACTTC. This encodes CASTQGMETQYF.

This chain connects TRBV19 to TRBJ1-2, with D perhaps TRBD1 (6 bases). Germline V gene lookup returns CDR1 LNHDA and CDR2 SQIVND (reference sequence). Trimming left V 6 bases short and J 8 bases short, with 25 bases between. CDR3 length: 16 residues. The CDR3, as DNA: TGTGCCAGTAGCACCCTGGGACAACTCCCGACGGGAGGCTACACCTTC. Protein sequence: CASSTLGQLPTGGYTF.

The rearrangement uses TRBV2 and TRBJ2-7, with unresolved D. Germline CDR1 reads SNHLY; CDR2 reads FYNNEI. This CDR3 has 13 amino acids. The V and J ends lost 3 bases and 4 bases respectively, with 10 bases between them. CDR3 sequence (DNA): TGTGCCAGCAGTGACCCCGCTGATTACGAGCAGTACTTC. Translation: CASSDPADYEQYF.

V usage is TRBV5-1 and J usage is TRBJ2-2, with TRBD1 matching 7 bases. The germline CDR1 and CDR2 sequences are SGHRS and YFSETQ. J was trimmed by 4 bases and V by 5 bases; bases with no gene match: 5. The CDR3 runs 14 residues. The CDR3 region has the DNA TGCGCCAGCAGTTTGACAGGGCCCACCGGGGAGCTGTTTTTT. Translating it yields CASSLTGPTGELFF. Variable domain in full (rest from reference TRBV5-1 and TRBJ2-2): KAGVTQTPRYLIKTRGQQVTLSCSPISGHRSVSWYQQTPGQGLQFLFEYFSETQRNKGNFPGRFSGRQFSNSRSEMNVSTLELGDSALYLCASSLTGPTGELFFGEGSRLTVL.

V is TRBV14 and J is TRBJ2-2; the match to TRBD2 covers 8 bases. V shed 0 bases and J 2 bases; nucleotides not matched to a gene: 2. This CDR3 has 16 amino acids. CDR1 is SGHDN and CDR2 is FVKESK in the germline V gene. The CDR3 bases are TGTGCCAGCAGCCAAGAACTAGCGGTAAACACCGGGGAGCTGTTTTTT. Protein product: CASSQELAVNTGELFF.

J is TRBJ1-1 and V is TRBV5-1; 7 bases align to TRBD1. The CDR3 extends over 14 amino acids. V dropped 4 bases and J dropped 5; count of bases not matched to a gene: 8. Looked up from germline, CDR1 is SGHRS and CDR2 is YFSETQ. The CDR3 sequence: CASSPLQGGTEAFF. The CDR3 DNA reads TGCGCCAGCAGCCCTCTCCAGGGGGGGACTGAAGCTTTCTTT.

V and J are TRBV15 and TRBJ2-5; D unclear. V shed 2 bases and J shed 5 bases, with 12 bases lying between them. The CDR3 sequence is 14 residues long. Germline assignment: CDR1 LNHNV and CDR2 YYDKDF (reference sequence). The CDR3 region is CATSRPVALETQYF. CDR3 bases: TGTGCCACCAGCAGACCCGTGGCTTTGGAGACCCAGTACTTC.

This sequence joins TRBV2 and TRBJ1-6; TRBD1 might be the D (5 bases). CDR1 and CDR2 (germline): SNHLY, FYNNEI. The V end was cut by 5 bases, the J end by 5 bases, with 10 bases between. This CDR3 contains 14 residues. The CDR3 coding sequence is TGTGCCAGCAGTTTCGACAGCGATAATTCACCCCTCCACTTT. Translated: CASSFDSDNSPLHF.